This TCR beta chain is drawn from a study of T cells after yellow fever vaccination. Study outcomes and limitations: Clonotype sharing between CD4 and CD8 compartments was small. Contamination of FACS-sorted repertoires by abundant clonotypes from the bulk population could occur. Post-booster reappearance was seen for most primary-vaccination clones (about 96% CD4, 85% to 90% CD8).

Template-switching 5'RACE yielded the TCR cDNA; a universal primer site and UMIs were added in the process. MiXCR, run by TCRdb on the 5' RACE reads, gives a single entry per CDR3 protein. In the table there are 250,000 or so distinct CDR3 sequences, around 6.7% of which are singletons. This clonotype came up a few times. The antigen remains unidentified. The sample consisted of CD4+ T cells sorted from PBMCs, taken on the day of the yellow fever booster vaccination. The receptor's source is a man between 25 and 39 years old who received the YFV17D yellow fever vaccine.

The CDR3 reads CASSQGSGFFTGELFF. The CDR3 DNA is TGCGCCAGCAGCCAGGGTAGCGGATTTTTTACCGGGGAGCTGTTTTTT. This chain joins TRBV4-3 and TRBJ2-2; possible D gene TRBD2, 6 bases. V was clipped by 3 bases and J by 5 bases, with 16 bases between them. The CDR3 spans 16 residues. Germline CDR1 is LGHNA and CDR2 is YSLEER.